Presented here are 8 T cell receptor beta chains from one specimen sequenced in a study of T cells in Graves' hyperthyroidism and ophthalmopathy. Amplified TCR beta CDR3 regions came from RNA transcripts. The TCR CDR3 was amplified in a first-round RT-PCR using the HTBI primer set. TCRdb analysed the multiplex PCR reads with MiXCR anew, one entry per CDR3 protein. Of approximately 610,000 distinct CDR3 sequences in the sample, approximately 15% were seen once. The sequenced sample was blood. These receptor sequences come from a woman aged 18-35 years with Graves' hyperthyroidism.

The chain carries TRBV5-6 and TRBJ2-3, with TRBD1 matching over 8 bases. V shed 4 bases, J shed 7 bases, and the junction held 14 bases outside the gene matches. From germline, CDR1 is SGHDT and CDR2 YYEEEE. This CDR3 comprises 16 residues. CDR3 sequence: CASSPLTGGFLYTQYF. DNA of the CDR3: TGTGCCAGCAGCCCACTCACAGGGGGGTTTCTTTATACGCAGTATTTT.

This clonotype was seen ten or more times. The rearrangement uses TRBV11-3 and TRBJ2-1, with 7 bases fitting TRBD1. From germline, CDR1 is SGHNT and CDR2 YENEEA. The CDR3 sequence is 13 residues long. Trimming at V came to 5 bases and at J to 7 bases, leaving 5 bases not matched to a gene. In DNA form, the CDR3 reads TGTGCCAGCAGCCCCCACAGGGGAAATGAGCAGTTCTTC. Its protein is CASSPHRGNEQFF.

This chain joins TRBV24-1 and TRBJ1-1; D remains unclear. The CDR3 sequence is 13 residues long. Deletions cut 6 bases from V and 1 base from J, with 8 bases between. CDR1 and CDR2 (germline): KGHDR, SFDVKD. In DNA, the CDR3 is TGTGCCACCAGTCATGGCGGGAACACTGAAGCTTTCTTT. Translation gives CATSHGGNTEAFF.

V and J are TRBV7-2 and TRBJ2-2, with D tentatively TRBD1 (6 bases). This CDR3 is 17 amino acids long. V shed 3 bases and J shed 6 bases, with 20 bases lying between them. Germline V CDR1 and CDR2: SGHTA, FQGNSA. CDR3 loop: CASSLGADRPYAGELFF. The CDR3 nucleotides read TGTGCCAGCAGCTTGGGGGCAGACAGGCCATACGCCGGGGAGCTGTTTTTT.

The sample holds a few counts of this clonotype. V is TRBV7-9 and J is TRBJ2-7, with D possibly matching TRBD2 (5 bases). V was trimmed by 5 bases and J by 7 bases, leaving 21 bases between them. Per germline, CDR1 SEHNR and CDR2 FQNEAQ (reference sequence). The CDR3 is 15 residues long. Here the CDR3 DNA reads TGTGCCAGCAGCGGGTACCGCTTCAATTCGGGAGAGCAGTACTTC. It codes for CASSGYRFNSGEQYF.

This clonotype was counted between two and nine times. The V gene is TRBV29-1, the J gene TRBJ1-2, with 8 bases fitting TRBD1. Germline V gene lookup returns CDR1 SQVTM and CDR2 ANQGSEA. The ends lost 6 bases at V and 3 bases at J; junction bases unmatched: 0. The CDR3 runs 11 residues. CDR3 nucleotides: TGCAGCGTGGACAGGGACTATGGCTACACCTTC. Residues: CSVDRDYGYTF.

The V gene is TRBV20-1, the J gene TRBJ2-2; perhaps TRBD2 as D (5 bases). Trimming pared 6 bases from V and 0 bases from J, leaving 14 bases between. CDR3 length: 15 amino acids. Germline CDR1 is DFQATT and CDR2 is SNEGSKA (reference sequence). CDR3 bases: TGCAGTGCCCCGCCCGGCGGGCCGAACACCGGGGAGCTGTTTTTT. Encoded protein: CSAPPGGPNTGELFF.

In its sample, this clonotype was seen many times. The chain recombines TRBV11-2 with TRBJ1-2; D call uncertain. Germline V CDR1 and CDR2: SGHAT, FQNNGV. Trimming cost V 2 bases and J 4 bases, with 5 bases left between them. CDR3 length: 12 amino acids. CDR3 in amino acids: CASSLRSYGYTF. CDR3 in DNA: TGTGCCAGCAGCTTACGCAGCTATGGCTACACCTTC.